Presented here are 24 T cell receptor beta chains from one specimen sequenced in a study of beta chain features in type 1 diabetes. Notes on the study in general: TCRB CDR3 length was moderately but significantly reduced in all four CD4+ subsets of Type 1 diabetes patients.

Expressed TCRB transcripts got sequenced, as all isolated RNA was reverse transcribed. Sequencing used immunoSEQ multiplex PCR; TCRdb keeps in-frame clones, though not all of them. Among about 340,000 clones listed, approximately 10% were seen once. For these TCRs, the target antigens are not known. Sequenced sample: central memory CD4+ T cells from blood. All receptors derive from a man aged 25-40 years with type 1 diabetes.

This clone was seen many times. This sequence joins TRBV7-8 and TRBJ2-1; unclear D gene. There are 12 residues in the CDR3. In germline, CDR1 is SGHVS, CDR2 FQNEAQ. Trimming left V 6 bases short and J 4 bases short, with 7 bases between. The DNA of the CDR3 is TGTGCCAGCAGGGCATATTACAATGAGCAGTTCTTC. It translates to CASRAYYNEQFF.

This clone was seen a handful of times. This chain joins TRBV5-1 and TRBJ1-6, with 12 bases identical to TRBD1. CDR1 and CDR2 from the germline V gene are SGHRS and YFSETQ. CDR3 size: 17 residues. Trimming at V came to 4 bases and at J to 2 bases, leaving 4 bases not matched to a gene. This CDR3 is CASSEGTGGPYNSPLHF. CDR3 in DNA: TGCGCCAGCAGCGAAGGGACAGGGGGCCCCTATAATTCACCCCTCCACTTT.

This clone appeared many times. In nucleotides, the CDR3 is TGTGCCAGCAGCCGCGGGACAGGGACCTACAATGAGCAGTTCTTC. Encoded protein: CASSRGTGTYNEQFF. This chain joins TRBV7-8 and TRBJ2-1; TRBD1 aligns across 9 bases. Trimming removed 5 bases from V and 2 bases from J; junction bases left unmatched: 4. This CDR3 has 15 amino acids. Germline CDR1 SGHVS, CDR2 FQNEAQ.

This chain uses TRBV11-2 with TRBJ1-5, with unresolved D. V was clipped by 4 bases and J by 7 bases, with 17 bases between them. Germline loops: CDR1 SGHAT, CDR2 FQNNGV. This CDR3 spans 15 amino acids. CDR3 protein: CASSSLTVGRQPQHF. In nucleotides, the CDR3 is TGTGCCAGCAGCTCCCTTACTGTGGGGAGACAGCCCCAGCATTTT.

This clone turned up a few times. The rearrangement links TRBV7-2 to TRBJ2-3, with D perhaps matching TRBD2 (5 bases). CDR1 is SGHTA and CDR2 is FQGNSA in the germline V gene. Trimming shortened V by 6 bases and J by 5 bases, and 18 bases separated the two germline ends. The CDR3 loop spans 15 amino acids. CDR3 in amino acids: CASRLRGSNGDTQYF. The CDR3, as DNA: TGTGCCAGCAGATTACGGGGATCTAACGGAGATACGCAGTATTTT.

This clone was counted only a few times. J is TRBJ2-5 and V is TRBV20-1, with D hard to call. V was shortened by 4 bases and J by 6 bases, with 9 bases between the two germline ends. CDR3 length equals 11 residues. Germline V gene lookup returns CDR1 DFQATT and CDR2 SNEGSKA (reference sequence). As DNA, the CDR3 is TGCAGTGCTACAGCGAGGCAGACCCAGTACTTC. Translated: CSATARQTQYF.

This clone was seen only a few times. This rearrangement joins TRBV5-1 to TRBJ2-5; TRBD2 might be the D (7 bases). V lost 3 bases to trimming and J lost 5 bases, with 17 bases between them. The CDR3 extends over 15 amino acids. Germline CDR1 reads SGHRS; CDR2 reads YFSETQ. The chain's CDR3 is CASSSRGGGEETQYF. The CDR3 region has the DNA TGCGCCAGCAGCTCACGAGGGGGAGGGGAGGAGACCCAGTACTTC. Full variable domain (missing parts from reference TRBV5-1 and TRBJ2-5): KAGVTQTPRYLIKTRGQQVTLSCSPISGHRSVSWYQQTPGQGLQFLFEYFSETQRNKGNFPGRFSGRQFSNSRSEMNVSTLELGDSALYLCASSSRGGGEETQYFGPGTRLLVL.

The chain links TRBV7-9 to TRBJ1-1; weak D call: TRBD1 (5 bases). Trimming cost V 2 bases and J 5 bases, with 9 bases left between them. This CDR3 has 13 residues. Germline assignment: CDR1 SEHNR and CDR2 FQNEAQ (reference sequence). CDR3 in amino acids: CASSLMGDTEAFF. CDR3 nucleotide sequence: TGTGCCAGCAGCTTAATGGGGGATACTGAAGCTTTCTTT.

In its sample, this clone was seen a few times. The CDR3 loop is CASRSGTGQSPLHF. DNA of the CDR3: TGTGCCAGCAGATCCGGGACAGGGCAATCACCCCTCCACTTT. V and J are TRBV28 and TRBJ1-6; 9 bases map to TRBD1. The CDR3 runs to 14 residues. Per the germline V gene, CDR1 is MDHEN and CDR2 is SYDVKM. With V trimmed by 6 bases and J by 10 bases, 7 bases remained unmatched.

The V and J genes are TRBV7-2 and TRBJ2-7; D is unclear. The germline V and J ends were trimmed by 1 base and 6 bases, with 13 bases remaining between them. The CDR3 extends over 14 amino acids. The V gene's germline CDR1 is SGHTA and CDR2 FQGNSA. The CDR3 DNA reads TGTGCCAGCAGCTTAGGACGGAACGGGCTCGAGCAGTACTTC. Translated: CASSLGRNGLEQYF.

The chain combines TRBV6-6 with TRBJ2-3; 8 bases line up with TRBD2. V lost 4 bases, J lost 3 bases, and 9 bases stayed unmatched. The CDR3 totals 16 residues. Per germline, CDR1 MNHNY and CDR2 SVGAGI (reference sequence). The CDR3 loop is CASSFKPGGQTDTQYF. CDR3 nucleotides: TGTGCCAGCAGTTTTAAACCGGGGGGGCAAACAGATACGCAGTATTTT.

This clone was seen a few times. This chain links TRBV2 with TRBJ2-2; no reliable D call. The CDR3 loop spans 12 amino acids. The V end lost 7 bases, the J end lost 7 bases, and 10 bases lay between the germline ends. Germline CDR1 SNHLY, CDR2 FYNNEI. The CDR3 DNA reads TGTGCCAGCAAGCAGGTAGACGGGGAGCTGTTTTTT. Translating it yields CASKQVDGELFF.

On this clone itself: The same CDR3 is also encoded by other DNA sequences in this sample. The rearrangement joins TRBV7-9 to TRBJ1-1; 7 bases are a match to TRBD1. The CDR3 length is 15 residues. The germline V gene has CDR1 SEHNR and CDR2 FQNEAQ (reference sequence). J lost 1 base, V lost 1 base, and 3 bases had no gene match. The CDR3 nucleotides are TGTGCCAGCAGCTTAGTTTCAGGGGGGAACACTGAAGCTTTCTTT. This encodes CASSLVSGGNTEAFF.

The chain has TRBV11-2 and TRBJ2-5; D ambiguous. The CDR3 extends over 12 amino acids. Germline CDR1 and CDR2: SGHAT and FQNNGV. The V and J ends lost 4 bases and 1 base respectively, with 4 bases between them. CDR3 DNA sequence: TGTGCCAGCAGCTCCACCCAAGAGACCCAGTACTTC. It yields the protein CASSSTQETQYF.

This chain connects TRBV6-5 to TRBJ1-3; no firm D call. This CDR3 is built from 12 residues. V lost 2 bases to trimming and J lost 4 bases, with 3 bases between them. The germline gives CDR1 MNHEY, CDR2 SVGAGI. In nucleotides, the CDR3 is TGTGCCAGCAGTTACCGAGGAAACACCATATATTTT. Protein product: CASSYRGNTIYF.

The V gene is TRBV11-2, the J gene TRBJ2-7, with TRBD1 as a possible D gene (6 bases). There are 14 residues in the CDR3. Germline V gene lookup returns CDR1 SGHAT and CDR2 FQNNGV. Trimming removed 1 base at V and 5 bases at J, with 12 bases between. Here the CDR3 DNA reads TGTGCCAGCAGCTTAGTCGCCAGGGGCAACGAGCAGTACTTC. It yields the protein CASSLVARGNEQYF.

The chain uses TRBV2 and TRBJ2-1; TRBD2 agrees at 8 bases. Germline V gene sequence: CDR1 SNHLY, CDR2 FYNNEI. V was clipped by 8 bases and J by 0 bases; unmatched bases: 6. The CDR3 has 15 amino acids. Here the CDR3 reads CASVAGSSSYNEQFF. The CDR3 DNA sequence: TGTGCCAGCGTAGCGGGGTCGAGCTCCTACAATGAGCAGTTCTTC.

J is TRBJ2-7 and V is TRBV20-1; the D gene is possibly TRBD2 (5 bases). Germline V lookup: CDR1 DFQATT, CDR2 SNEGSKA (reference sequence). Between the trimmed V and J ends, which lost 6 bases and 6 bases, there was a span of 12 bases. CDR3 length: 11 residues. The CDR3 spells CSAPRGIEQYF. The CDR3 DNA is TGCAGTGCCCCCCGGGGTATCGAGCAGTACTTC.

This clone was detected many times. V usage is TRBV2 and J usage is TRBJ1-2, with a possible D match to TRBD1 (6 bases). The CDR3 contains 13 residues. Deletions cut 10 bases from V and 2 bases from J, with 14 bases between. Germline V lookup: CDR1 SNHLY, CDR2 FYNNEI. CDR3 bases: TGTGCCACCGGACAGAGTCTAAACTATGGCTACACCTTC. It specifies CATGQSLNYGYTF.

This clone was observed a handful of times. The rearrangement uses TRBV5-4 and TRBJ2-5; D is uncertain. V was shortened by 4 bases and J by 2 bases, with 12 bases between the two germline ends. Germline V CDR1 and CDR2: SGHNT, YYREEE (reference sequence). The CDR3 runs to 14 residues. The CDR3 nucleotides read TGTGCCAGCAGCGGACCTGGCAGTCAAGAGACCCAGTACTTC. It specifies CASSGPGSQETQYF. Based on the CDR3 plus reference TRBV5-4 and TRBJ2-5, the full variable domain is ETGVTQSPTHLIKTRGQQVTLRCSSQSGHNTVSWYQQALGQGPQFIFQYYREEENGRGNFPPRFSGLQFPNYSSELNVNALELDDSALYLCASSGPGSQETQYFGPGTRLLVL.

This rearrangement joins TRBV7-7 to TRBJ2-5; D remains ambiguous. V was clipped by 5 bases and J by 4 bases, with 14 bases between them. The CDR3 totals 14 residues. The germline V gene encodes CDR1 SSHAT and CDR2 FNYEAQ (reference sequence). CDR3: CASSPQLTGETQYF. The CDR3 nucleotides read TGTGCCAGCAGCCCCCAATTAACCGGAGAGACCCAGTACTTC.

The chain recombines TRBV30 with TRBJ2-7; TRBD1 matches at 9 bases. J was trimmed by 6 bases and V by 3 bases; bases with no gene match: 6. This CDR3 is built from 13 residues. Germline V CDR1 and CDR2: GTSNPN, SVGIG (reference sequence). The CDR3 region has the DNA TGTGCCTGGAGCTGGGGACAGGGTGCCGAGCAGTACTTC. Protein: CAWSWGQGAEQYF.

This clone was seen ten or more times. The chain employs TRBV28 and TRBJ2-1; maybe TRBD2 (6 bases). CDR1 is MDHEN and CDR2 is SYDVKM in the germline V gene. V was clipped by 2 bases and J by 15 bases, with 17 bases between them. The CDR3 spans 13 residues. This chain's CDR3 is CASSLNRGTRTFF. CDR3 DNA sequence: TGTGCCAGCAGTTTAAATCGGGGGACCCGTACGTTCTTC. The variable domain in full, with the rest retrieved from reference TRBV28 and TRBJ2-1, is DVKVTQSSRYLVKRTGEKVFLECVQDMDHENMFWYRQDPGLGLRLIYFSYDVKMKEKGDIPEGYSVSREKKERFSLILESASTNQTSMYLCASSLNRGTRTFFGPGTRLTVL.

CDR3 region: CASSLDKVLNTEAFF. The DNA for the CDR3 is TGCGCCAGCAGCTTGGATAAGGTCTTAAACACTGAAGCTTTCTTT. V gene TRBV5-1 combines with J gene TRBJ1-1; D ambiguous. The CDR3 has 15 residues. Germline CDR1 SGHRS, CDR2 YFSETQ. Trimming shortened V by 0 bases and J by 2 bases, and 11 bases separated the two germline ends.